The T cell receptor (beta chain) described here comes from a study of blood T cell repertoires in COVID-19. Study overall: Sites across the United States, Italy and Spain contributed samples from acute and convalescent COVID-19. PBMCs, B-cell-depleted T cells, or T cells provided the cDNA or gDNA that made up the material.

Clones were sequenced by immunoSEQ multiplex PCR, and TCRdb holds only the in-frame ones, with some missing. Of about 65,000 clones in the sample, under 95% were seen once. Germline CDR1 is MGHRA and CDR2 is YSYEKL. This CDR3 is 18 amino acids long. J gave up 7 bases and V 4 bases, and 16 bases lay outside the gene matches. The sequencing sample was made of peripheral blood. This chain connects TRBV4-1 to TRBJ2-1, with TRBD2 matching over 10 bases. The clonotype comes from a man in his 70s with active COVID-19. The CDR3 loop is CASSLTLPIAGGGNEQFF. The DNA for the CDR3 is TGCGCCAGCAGCCTAACCCTCCCCATAGCGGGGGGTGGGAATGAGCAGTTCTTC.